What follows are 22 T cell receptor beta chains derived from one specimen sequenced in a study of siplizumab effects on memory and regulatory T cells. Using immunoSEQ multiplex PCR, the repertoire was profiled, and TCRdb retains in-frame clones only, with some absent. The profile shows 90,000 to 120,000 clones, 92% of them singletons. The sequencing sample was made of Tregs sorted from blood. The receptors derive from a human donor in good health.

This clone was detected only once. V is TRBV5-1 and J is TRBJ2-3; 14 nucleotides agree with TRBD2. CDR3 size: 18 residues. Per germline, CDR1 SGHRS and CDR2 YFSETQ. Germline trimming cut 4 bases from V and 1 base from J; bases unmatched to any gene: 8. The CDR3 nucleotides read TGCGCCAGCAGCGCGGGACTAGCGGGAGTCCTCCGCACAGATACGCAGTATTTT. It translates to CASSAGLAGVLRTDTQYF.

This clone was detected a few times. This CDR3 is CASSYRDSYGYTF. The CDR3 DNA is TGCGCCAGCAGCTACAGGGACAGCTATGGCTACACCTTC. The chain employs TRBV5-1 and TRBJ1-2; 7 bases map to TRBD1. CDR1 and CDR2 (germline): SGHRS, YFSETQ. The CDR3 totals 13 residues. The trim removed 3 bases at V and 4 bases at J, leaving 3 bases unmatched.

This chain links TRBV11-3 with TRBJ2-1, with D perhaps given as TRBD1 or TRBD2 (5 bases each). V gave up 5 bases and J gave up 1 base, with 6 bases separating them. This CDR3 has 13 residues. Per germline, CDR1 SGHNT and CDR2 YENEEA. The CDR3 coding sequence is TGTGCCAGCAGCGGGGGTTCCTACAATGAGCAGTTCTTC. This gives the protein CASSGGSYNEQFF.

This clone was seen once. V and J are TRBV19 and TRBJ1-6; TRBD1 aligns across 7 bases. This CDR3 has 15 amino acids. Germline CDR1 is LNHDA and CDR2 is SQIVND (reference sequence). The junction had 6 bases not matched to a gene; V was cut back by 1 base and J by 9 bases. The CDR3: CASSIGGTETSPLHF. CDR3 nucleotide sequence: TGTGCCAGTAGTATAGGTGGGACAGAGACTTCACCCCTCCACTTT.

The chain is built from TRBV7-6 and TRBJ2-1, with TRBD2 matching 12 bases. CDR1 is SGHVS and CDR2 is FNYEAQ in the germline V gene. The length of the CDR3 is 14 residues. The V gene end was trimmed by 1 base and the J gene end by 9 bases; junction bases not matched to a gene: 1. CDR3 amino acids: CASSLGLAGVEQFF. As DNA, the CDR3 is TGTGCCAGCAGCTTAGGACTAGCGGGAGTTGAGCAGTTCTTC.

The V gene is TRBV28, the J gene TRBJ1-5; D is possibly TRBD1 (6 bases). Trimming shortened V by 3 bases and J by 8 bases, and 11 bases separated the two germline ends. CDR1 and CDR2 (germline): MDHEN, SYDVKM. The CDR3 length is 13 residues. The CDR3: CASSFSGEKPQHF. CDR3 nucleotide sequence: TGTGCCAGCAGTTTTTCAGGGGAGAAGCCCCAGCATTTT.

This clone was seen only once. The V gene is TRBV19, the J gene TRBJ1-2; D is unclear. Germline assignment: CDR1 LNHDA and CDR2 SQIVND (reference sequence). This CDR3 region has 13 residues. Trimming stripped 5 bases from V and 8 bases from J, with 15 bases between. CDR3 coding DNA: TGTGCCAGTAGTGGACCCCCGGGAGAAGGCTACACCTTC. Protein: CASSGPPGEGYTF. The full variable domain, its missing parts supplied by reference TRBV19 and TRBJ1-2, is DGGITQSPKYLFRKEGQNVTLSCEQNLNHDAMYWYRQDPGQGLRLIYYSQIVNDFQKGDIAEGYSVSREKKESFPLTVTSAQKNPTAFYLCASSGPPGEGYTFGSGTRLTVV.

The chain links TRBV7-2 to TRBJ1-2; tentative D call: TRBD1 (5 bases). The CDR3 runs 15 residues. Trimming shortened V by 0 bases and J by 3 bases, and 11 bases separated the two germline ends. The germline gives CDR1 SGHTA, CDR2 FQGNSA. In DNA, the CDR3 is TGTGCCAGCAGCTTAGCGGGTTTAGGGGACTATGGCTACACCTTC. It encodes CASSLAGLGDYGYTF.

The CDR3 nucleotides read TGTGCCAGCAGCTCGACTAGCGGGAAGACCTACGAGCAGTACTTC. It encodes CASSSTSGKTYEQYF. The chain carries TRBV6-1 and TRBJ2-7, with 11 bases lining up with TRBD2. CDR1 and CDR2 from the germline V gene are MNHNS and SASEGT. This CDR3 has 15 amino acids. With 6 bases clipped from V and 2 bases from J, the junction kept 6 bases outside the gene matches.

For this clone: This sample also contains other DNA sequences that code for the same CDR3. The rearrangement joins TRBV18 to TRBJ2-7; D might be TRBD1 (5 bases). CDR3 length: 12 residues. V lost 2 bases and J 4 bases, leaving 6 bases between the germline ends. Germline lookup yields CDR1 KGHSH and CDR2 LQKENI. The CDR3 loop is CASSPRGYEQYF. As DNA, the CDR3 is TGTGCCAGCTCACCAAGGGGTTACGAGCAGTACTTC.

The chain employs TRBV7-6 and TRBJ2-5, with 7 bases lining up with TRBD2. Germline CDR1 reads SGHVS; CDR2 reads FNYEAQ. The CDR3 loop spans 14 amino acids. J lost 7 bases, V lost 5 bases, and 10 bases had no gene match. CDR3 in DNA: TGTGCCAGCAGCCCCTCTATTGGGGAGGGGACCCAGTACTTC. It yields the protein CASSPSIGEGTQYF.

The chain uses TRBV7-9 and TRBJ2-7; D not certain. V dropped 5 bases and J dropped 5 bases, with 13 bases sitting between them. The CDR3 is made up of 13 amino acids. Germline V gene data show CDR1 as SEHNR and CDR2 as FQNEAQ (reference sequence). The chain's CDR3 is CASSKTVTNEQYF. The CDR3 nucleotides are TGTGCCAGCAGCAAAACGGTTACCAACGAGCAGTACTTC.

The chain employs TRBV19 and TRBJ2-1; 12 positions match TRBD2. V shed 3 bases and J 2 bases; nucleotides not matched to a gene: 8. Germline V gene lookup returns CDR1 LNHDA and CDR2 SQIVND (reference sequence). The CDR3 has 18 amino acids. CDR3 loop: CASSIRLRTSGTYNEQFF. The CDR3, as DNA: TGTGCCAGTAGTATTCGCCTCCGGACTAGCGGGACCTACAATGAGCAGTTCTTC.

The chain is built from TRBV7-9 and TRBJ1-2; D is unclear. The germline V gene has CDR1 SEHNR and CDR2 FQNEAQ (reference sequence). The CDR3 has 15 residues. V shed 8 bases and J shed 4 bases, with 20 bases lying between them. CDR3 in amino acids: CASQNSLLQIYGYTF. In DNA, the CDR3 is TGTGCCAGCCAAAATTCCCTTTTACAGATCTATGGCTACACCTTC. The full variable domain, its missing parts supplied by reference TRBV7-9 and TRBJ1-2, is DTGVSQNPRHKITKRGQNVTFRCDPISEHNRLYWYRQTLGQGPEFLTYFQNEAQLEKSRLLSDRFSAERPKGSFSTLEIQRTEQGDSAMYLCASQNSLLQIYGYTFGSGTRLTVV.

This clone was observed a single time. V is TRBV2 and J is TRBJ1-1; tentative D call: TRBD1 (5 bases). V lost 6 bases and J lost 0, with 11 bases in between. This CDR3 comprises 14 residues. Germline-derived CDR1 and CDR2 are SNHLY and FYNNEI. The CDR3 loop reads CASRAGTLNTEAFF. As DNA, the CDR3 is TGTGCCAGCAGAGCAGGGACCCTGAACACTGAAGCTTTCTTT.

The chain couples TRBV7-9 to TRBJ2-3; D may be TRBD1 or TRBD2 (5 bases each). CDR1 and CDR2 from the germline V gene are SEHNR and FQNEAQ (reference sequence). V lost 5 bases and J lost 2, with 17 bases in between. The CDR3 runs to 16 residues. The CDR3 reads CASSLLTRGDTDTQYF. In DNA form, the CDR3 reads TGTGCCAGCAGCCTGCTTACCCGGGGCGACACAGATACGCAGTATTTT.

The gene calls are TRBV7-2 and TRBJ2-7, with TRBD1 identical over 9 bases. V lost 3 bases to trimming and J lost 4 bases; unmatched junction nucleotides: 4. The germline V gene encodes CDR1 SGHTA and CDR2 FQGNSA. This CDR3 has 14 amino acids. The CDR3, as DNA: TGTGCCAGCAGCTTCGGACAGGGGCCGTACGAGCAGTACTTC. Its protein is CASSFGQGPYEQYF.

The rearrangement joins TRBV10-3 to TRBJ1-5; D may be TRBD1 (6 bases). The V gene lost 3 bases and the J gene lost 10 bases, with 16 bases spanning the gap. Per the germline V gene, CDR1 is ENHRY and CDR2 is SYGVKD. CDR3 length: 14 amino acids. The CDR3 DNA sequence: TGTGCCATCAGTGATGGGACGGGGGGACAACCCCAGCATTTT. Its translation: CAISDGTGGQPQHF.

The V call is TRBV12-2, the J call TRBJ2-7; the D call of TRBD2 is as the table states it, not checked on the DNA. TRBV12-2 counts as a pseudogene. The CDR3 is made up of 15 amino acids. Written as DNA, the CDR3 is TGTGCAAGTCGCCCCGGGGCGGGAGCCGGCTACGAGCAGTACTTC. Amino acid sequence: CASRPGAGAGYEQYF.

The CDR3 region has the DNA TGTGCCAGTGGACAGGGCCGGTCCCTTAGCGACTACAATGAGCAGTTCTTC. Protein sequence: CASGQGRSLSDYNEQFF. J is TRBJ2-1 and V is TRBV27; 8 positions match TRBD1. The CDR3 extends over 17 amino acids. Germline V gene data show CDR1 as MNHEY and CDR2 as SMNVEV (reference sequence). The trim removed 9 bases at V and 3 bases at J, leaving 16 bases unmatched.

In DNA form, the CDR3 reads TGTGCCAGCAGTTTACTAGGGAACGGCTACACCTTC. Amino acids: CASSLLGNGYTF. V usage is TRBV28 and J usage is TRBJ1-2, with no clear D. V lost 2 bases and J 8 bases, leaving 9 bases between the germline ends. Per germline, CDR1 MDHEN and CDR2 SYDVKM. CDR3 size: 12 residues.

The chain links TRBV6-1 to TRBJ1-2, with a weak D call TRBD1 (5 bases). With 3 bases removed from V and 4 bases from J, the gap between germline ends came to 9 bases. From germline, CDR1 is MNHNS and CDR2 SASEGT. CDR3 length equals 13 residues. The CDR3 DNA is TGTGCCAGCAGTGACAGCGGGGCCTATGGCTACACCTTC. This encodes CASSDSGAYGYTF.